What follows is one T cell receptor (beta chain) and its context. Its antigen remains unknown. These data come from a study of cytomegalovirus exposure and HLA in healthy donors. The PCR contained 60 Vbeta and 13 Jbeta primers. The repertoire was sequenced with immunoSEQ multiplex PCR; TCRdb's copy has only in-frame clones and lacks some. The profile shows about 150,000 clones, 76% of them singletons. Study conclusions and caveats: The presence/absence work took it that sequencing depth was about the same across donors. Follow-up analysis found HLA locus-dependent TCR association rates, highest for DRB1 and lowest for HLA-C.

This CDR3 comprises 16 residues. The J gene is TRBJ2-3, the V gene TRBV21-1; TRBD2 is the table's D call, not checked against the DNA. TRBV21-1 is a known pseudogene. The sample consisted of PBMCs. The TCR comes from a female donor in good health and CMV-seropositive. The CDR3 nucleotides read TGTGCCAGCAGCAAAAGAACTAGAGGTAGGACAGATACGCAGTATTTT. This translates into CASSKRTRGRTDTQYF.